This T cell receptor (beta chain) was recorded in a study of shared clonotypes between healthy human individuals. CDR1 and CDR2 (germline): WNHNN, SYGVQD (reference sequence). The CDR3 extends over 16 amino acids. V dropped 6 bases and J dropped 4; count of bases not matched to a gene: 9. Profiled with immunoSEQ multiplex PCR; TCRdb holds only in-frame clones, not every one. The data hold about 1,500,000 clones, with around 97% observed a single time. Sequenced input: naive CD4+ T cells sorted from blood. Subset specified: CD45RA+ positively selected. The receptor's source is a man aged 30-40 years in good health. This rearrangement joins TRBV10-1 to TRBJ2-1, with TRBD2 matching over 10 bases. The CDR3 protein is CASSDQTSGPYNEQFF. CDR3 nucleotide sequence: TGCGCCAGCAGCGACCAGACTAGCGGGCCGTACAATGAGCAGTTCTTC.